Shown below are 29 T cell receptor beta chains from a single sample sequenced in a study of fetal regulatory T cell absence and autoimmunity. Clones were read by immunoSEQ multiplex PCR, and TCRdb kept only the in-frame ones, dropping some. The top ten hold 2% of the sample, which has about 95,000 clones, 72% seen once. Material for sequencing was pancreas tissue. The source of these receptors is a male donor with IPEX syndrome.

V and J are TRBV6-5 and TRBJ1-4, with a possible D match to TRBD1 (5 bases). Germline V gene sequence: CDR1 MNHEY, CDR2 SVGAGI. CDR3 length equals 13 residues. V was clipped by 6 bases and J by 7 bases, with 12 bases between them. Written as DNA, the CDR3 is TGTGCCAGCAGCCTAGGGGAGTTTGAAAAACTGTTTTTT. This translates into CASSLGEFEKLFF.

The chain uses TRBV7-9 and TRBJ2-7; weak D call: TRBD1 (6 bases). Trimming left V 1 base short and J 0 bases short, with 13 bases between. This CDR3 region has 16 residues. CDR1 and CDR2 from the germline V gene are SEHNR and FQNEAQ (reference sequence). The CDR3 DNA reads TGTGCCAGCAGCTTAGGCAGGGGTCTTATCTCCTACGAGCAGTACTTC. Amino acid sequence: CASSLGRGLISYEQYF. Looking up the rest from reference TRBV7-9 and TRBJ2-7 gives the full variable domain: DTGVSQNPRHKITKRGQNVTFRCDPISEHNRLYWYRQTLGQGPEFLTYFQNEAQLEKSRLLSDRFSAERPKGSFSTLEIQRTEQGDSAMYLCASSLGRGLISYEQYFGPGTRLTVT.

The chain recombines TRBV5-6 with TRBJ2-7; 7 bases are shared with TRBD2. The germline V gene has CDR1 SGHDT and CDR2 YYEEEE. The CDR3 loop spans 14 amino acids. The V and J ends lost 4 bases and 7 bases, in that order; junction bases with no gene match: 11. CDR3 DNA: TGTGCCAGCAGCAAAACTAGCGTGAGAGGAGAGCAGTACTTC. This sequence encodes CASSKTSVRGEQYF. The full variable domain, rest sourced from reference TRBV5-6 and TRBJ2-7, is DAGVTQSPTHLIKTRGQQVTLRCSPKSGHDTVSWYQQALGQGPQFIFQYYEEEERQRGNFPDRFSGHQFPNYSSELNVNALLLGDSALYLCASSKTSVRGEQYFGPGTRLTVT.

The chain joins TRBV16 to TRBJ2-5; D remains ambiguous. The V end lost 0 bases, the J end lost 2 bases, and 13 bases lay between the germline ends. The CDR3 is 16 amino acids. Germline V gene sequence: CDR1 KGHSY, CDR2 FQNENV. This CDR3 is CASSQSVSWGQETQYF. The CDR3 nucleotides read TGTGCCAGCAGCCAATCCGTCTCATGGGGACAAGAGACCCAGTACTTC.

The V call is TRBV29-1, the J call TRBJ1-1; the match to TRBD1 covers 10 bases. The CDR3 is 13 residues long. The germline gives CDR1 SQVTM, CDR2 ANQGSEA. The junction had 9 bases not matched to a gene; V was cut back by 7 bases and J by 7 bases. CDR3 coding DNA: TGCAGCGCCGCCCGGGACAGGGGAGTTGAAGCTTTCTTT. It yields the protein CSAARDRGVEAFF.

The chain couples TRBV12-5 to TRBJ2-7; D is perhaps TRBD1 (7 bases). The V end was cut by 6 bases, the J end by 0 bases, with 15 bases between. CDR3 length: 15 residues. Germline-derived CDR1 and CDR2 are LGHNT and FRNRAP. CDR3 sequence (DNA): TGTGCTAGTGGAACAGGGGACTCCTTCTCCTACGAGCAGTACTTC. It translates to CASGTGDSFSYEQYF.

This rearrangement joins TRBV4-1 to TRBJ1-5, with 10 bases aligning to TRBD1. J lost 6 bases, V lost 0 bases, and 5 bases had no gene match. CDR1 MGHRA and CDR2 YSYEKL come from the germline V gene. This CDR3 contains 16 residues. For the CDR3, the DNA is TGCGCCAGCAGCCAAGAGGCGGGGACAGGGGTTCAGCCCCAGCATTTT. Its protein product is CASSQEAGTGVQPQHF.

The CDR3 sequence: CASSQVAGGADTQYF. In DNA, the CDR3 is TGCGCCAGCAGCCAAGTAGCGGGGGGGGCAGATACGCAGTATTTT. The rearrangement joins TRBV4-1 to TRBJ2-3; TRBD2 agrees at 11 bases. The CDR3 loop spans 15 amino acids. Germline trimming cut 1 base from V and 4 bases from J; bases unmatched to any gene: 1. The germline CDR1 and CDR2 sequences are MGHRA and YSYEKL.

The J gene is TRBJ2-3, the V gene TRBV6-5; 9 nucleotides align to TRBD2. CDR3 size: 15 residues. Trimming removed 5 bases from V and 1 base from J; junction bases left unmatched: 4. Germline lookup yields CDR1 MNHEY and CDR2 SVGAGI. CDR3 amino acids: CASSMRGGGTDTQYF. In nucleotides, the CDR3 is TGTGCCAGCAGTATGCGGGGGGGCGGCACAGATACGCAGTATTTT.

The chain recombines TRBV5-1 with TRBJ2-7; D gene unclear. V was trimmed by 4 bases and J by 3 bases, leaving 11 bases between them. The CDR3 has 13 residues. In germline, CDR1 is SGHRS, CDR2 YFSETQ. The CDR3 sequence is CASSPVANYEQYF. DNA of the CDR3: TGCGCCAGCAGCCCTGTCGCTAACTACGAGCAGTACTTC.

The chain combines TRBV7-9 with TRBJ2-7; 11 bases agree with TRBD2. The V gene's germline CDR1 is SEHNR and CDR2 FQNEAQ (reference sequence). V trimming: 5 bases; J trimming: 5 bases; junction bases outside the gene matches: 8. The CDR3 is made up of 15 amino acids. The CDR3 region is CASSVSGRARNEQYF. CDR3 nucleotides: TGTGCCAGCAGCGTTAGCGGGAGGGCAAGAAACGAGCAGTACTTC.

The chain links TRBV9 to TRBJ2-3; 10 bases fit TRBD1. V was pared by 4 bases and J by 2 bases, with 7 bases of the junction left unmatched. This CDR3 has 16 amino acids. Germline-derived CDR1 and CDR2 are SGDLS and YYNGEE. CDR3 sequence reads: CASSTPGQGYTDTQYF. The CDR3, as DNA: TGTGCCAGCAGCACTCCGGGACAGGGGTACACAGATACGCAGTATTTT.

The V and J genes are TRBV7-2 and TRBJ2-3; a possible D gene is TRBD2 (6 bases). Germline-derived CDR1 and CDR2 are SGHTA and FQGNSA. V was shortened by 1 base and J by 8 bases, with 13 bases between the two germline ends. The CDR3 covers 14 residues. CDR3 amino acids: CASSLVGGEGTQYF. The CDR3 nucleotides are TGTGCCAGCAGCTTAGTGGGAGGCGAGGGTACGCAGTATTTT.

Regarding this clone: The junction and the germline gene differ at one end; a read error may be behind it. The chain joins TRBV11-2 to TRBJ1-1, with D possibly being TRBD1 (6 bases). The germline V gene encodes CDR1 SGHAT and CDR2 FQNNGV. The CDR3 has 14 residues. The CDR3 spells CASSSPQGRRVTAF. CDR3 sequence (DNA): TGTGCCAGCAGCTCCCCACAGGGCCGTCGTGTTACCGCCTTT.

The chain joins TRBV5-1 to TRBJ2-7; 9 bases map to TRBD2. The CDR3 contains 17 residues. Germline V gene lookup returns CDR1 SGHRS and CDR2 YFSETQ. Unmatched junction bases numbered 8, after V lost 1 base and J lost 0 bases. CDR3 loop: CASSLTSGLPSSYEQYF. The CDR3 DNA reads as TGCGCCAGCAGCTTGACTAGCGGGCTCCCAAGCTCCTACGAGCAGTACTTC. The full variable domain, its missing parts supplied by reference TRBV5-1 and TRBJ2-7, is KAGVTQTPRYLIKTRGQQVTLSCSPISGHRSVSWYQQTPGQGLQFLFEYFSETQRNKGNFPGRFSGRQFSNSRSEMNVSTLELGDSALYLCASSLTSGLPSSYEQYFGPGTRLTVT.

The CDR3, as DNA: TGTGCCTGGAGCGGACTAGCGGGAGCAGATACGCAGTATTTT. The encoded protein is CAWSGLAGADTQYF. The chain employs TRBV30 and TRBJ2-3, with 13 bases matching TRBD2. From germline, CDR1 is GTSNPN and CDR2 SVGIG (reference sequence). V was clipped by 3 bases and J by 4 bases; unmatched bases: 1. The CDR3 sequence is 14 residues long. Full variable domain (rest looked up from reference TRBV30 and TRBJ2-3): SQTIHQWPATLVQPVGSPLSLECTVEGTSNPNLYWYRQAAGRGLQLLFYSVGIGQISSEVPQNLSASRPQDRQFILSSKKLLLSDSGFYLCAWSGLAGADTQYFGPGTRLTVL.

V usage is TRBV30 and J usage is TRBJ2-7; tentatively, D is TRBD2 (5 bases). Germline CDR1 and CDR2: GTSNPN and SVGIG (reference sequence). The CDR3 has 11 amino acids. Trimming removed 0 bases at V and 5 bases at J, with 5 bases between. Here the CDR3 reads CAWSVGNEQYF. In DNA form, the CDR3 reads TGTGCCTGGAGTGTCGGGAACGAGCAGTACTTC.

This clone was detected a few times. The chain couples TRBV7-9 to TRBJ1-4; D gene unclear. V lost 0 bases and J 4 bases, leaving 15 bases between the germline ends. CDR1 and CDR2 from the germline V gene are SEHNR and FQNEAQ (reference sequence). The CDR3 has 17 amino acids. The CDR3 nucleotides read TGTGCCAGCAGCTTAGCCCGATCGTGGGGATATAATGAAAAACTGTTTTTT. This codes for CASSLARSWGYNEKLFF.

The chain couples TRBV5-8 to TRBJ1-5; D is uncertain. This CDR3 spans 14 amino acids. Germline assignment: CDR1 SGHTS and CDR2 YDEGEE. V shed 0 bases and J shed 5 bases, with 9 bases lying between them. CDR3 in amino acids: CASSLGRRHQPQHF. CDR3 nucleotide sequence: TGTGCCAGCAGCTTGGGCAGGAGACATCAGCCCCAGCATTTT.

V is TRBV18 and J is TRBJ1-1; maybe TRBD1 (6 bases). The CDR3 is 17 residues long. V gave up 0 bases and J gave up 4 bases, with 18 bases separating them. Per the germline V gene, CDR1 is KGHSH and CDR2 is LQKENI. CDR3 loop: CASSPPAATGCCTEAFF. CDR3 DNA: TGTGCCAGCTCACCACCGGCGGCGACAGGTTGTTGCACTGAAGCTTTCTTT.

The V gene is TRBV6-1, the J gene TRBJ2-3; TRBD2 aligns across 11 bases. V lost 11 bases and J lost 5; bases outside the gene matches: 12. Germline-derived CDR1 and CDR2 are MNHNS and SASEGT. This CDR3 has 15 amino acids. CDR3 coding DNA: TGTGCCGGATCTTTACTAGCGGGGGAGGGAGATACGCAGTATTTT. Protein sequence: CAGSLLAGEGDTQYF.

The CDR3 here is CASSHVGTGVKALYEQYF. The CDR3 nucleotides are TGCGCCAGCAGCCATGTCGGGACAGGGGTTAAGGCTTTATACGAGCAGTACTTC. The gene calls are TRBV5-1 and TRBJ2-7; 10 bases map to TRBD1. The V gene end was trimmed by 4 bases and the J gene end by 4 bases; junction bases not matched to a gene: 17. The V gene's germline CDR1 is SGHRS and CDR2 YFSETQ. This CDR3 spans 18 amino acids.

V and J are TRBV10-2 and TRBJ2-3, with TRBD2 identical over 9 bases. CDR3 length: 16 amino acids. In germline, CDR1 is WSHSY, CDR2 SAAADI. V was clipped by 5 bases and J by 2 bases; unmatched bases: 8. The CDR3 spells CASSRRGGGDTDTQYF. The CDR3 nucleotides are TGCGCCAGCAGTCGCCGGGGCGGGGGGGACACAGATACGCAGTATTTT.

The rearrangement joins TRBV5-4 to TRBJ1-2; D not certain. Germline V gene lookup returns CDR1 SGHNT and CDR2 YYREEE (reference sequence). This CDR3 contains 13 residues. Trimming took 2 bases from V and 7 from J, leaving 12 bases between them. CDR3 nucleotides: TGTGCCAGCAGCTTACCCGCCGCCTTTGGCTACACCTTC. Amino acid sequence: CASSLPAAFGYTF.

The gene calls are TRBV5-4 and TRBJ2-1; D is possibly TRBD2 (6 bases). Between the trimmed V and J ends, which lost 3 bases and 2 bases, there was a span of 18 bases. Germline V lookup: CDR1 SGHNT, CDR2 YYREEE (reference sequence). The CDR3 sequence is 17 residues long. The CDR3 DNA follows: TGTGCCAGCAGCTCCCCCTTCGGCGGACTAACCTACAATGAGCAGTTCTTC. Its translation: CASSSPFGGLTYNEQFF.

The chain couples TRBV7-6 to TRBJ2-7, with 10 bases aligning to TRBD2. J lost 0 bases, V lost 6 bases, and 8 bases had no gene match. Germline V lookup: CDR1 SGHVS, CDR2 FNYEAQ. The CDR3 has 16 residues. CDR3 in DNA: TGTGCCAGCAGTCCTAGACTAGCGGGTAGCTCCTACGAGCAGTACTTC. Protein sequence: CASSPRLAGSSYEQYF.

V usage is TRBV20-1 and J usage is TRBJ1-2; D call uncertain. CDR1 and CDR2 from the germline V gene are DFQATT and SNEGSKA (reference sequence). The germline V and J ends were trimmed by 6 bases and 4 bases, with 3 bases remaining between them. This CDR3 is 9 amino acids long. CDR3 sequence (DNA): TGCAGTGCCCCCTATGGCTACACCTTC. This codes for CSAPYGYTF.

The chain links TRBV11-2 to TRBJ2-7; D is perhaps TRBD2 (5 bases). The CDR3 length is 12 residues. Trimming took off 2 bases at V and 6 bases at J, with 8 bases between the two ends. The V gene's germline CDR1 is SGHAT and CDR2 FQNNGV. CDR3 coding DNA: TGTGCCAGCAGCTTATATGAGGGCGAGCAGTACTTC. This gives the protein CASSLYEGEQYF.

The V and J genes are TRBV30 and TRBJ1-3; D is possibly TRBD1 (5 bases). V lost 0 bases, J lost 4 bases, and 7 bases lay in between. The CDR3 loop spans 13 amino acids. CDR1 is GTSNPN, CDR2 SVGIG, per germline (reference sequence). The DNA of the CDR3 is TGTGCCTGGAGTGTGGAGGGGGGAAACACCATATATTTT. Amino acid sequence: CAWSVEGGNTIYF.